The clone carrying this T cell receptor (beta chain) was seen a few times. Its specificity is unknown. The sample originates from a study of CD8+ T cells in alopecia areata. Study background: Treatment comprised oral tofacitinib, 5 to 10 mg twice daily, in treated patients.

RNA was extracted and reverse transcribed into cDNA as the sequencing template. TCRdb keeps only in-frame clones here, not all; method: immunoSEQ multiplex PCR. The sample includes about 150,000 clones, 40% to 65% of them seen just once. Whole-study results and caveats: Normal skin's resident alphabeta T cells are sequenced alongside lesional scalp T cells.

The sequence derives from a human donor with alopecia areata. The source was CD8+ T cells sorted from blood, collected at week 0.

The DNA for the CDR3 is TGTGCCAGCAGAGTGGCAGGGGGCTCCTACGAGCAGTACTTC. Amino acid sequence: CASRVAGGSYEQYF. V usage is TRBV27 and J usage is TRBJ2-7; 7 positions match TRBD1. This CDR3 region has 14 residues. V gave up 6 bases and J gave up 0 bases; unmatched junction bases: 5. Germline V gene lookup returns CDR1 MNHEY and CDR2 SMNVEV (reference sequence).